The sequence of this T cell receptor beta chain was determined in a study of human T cells and chemical hapten exposure. The CDR3 is 15 residues long. The V gene end was trimmed by 3 bases and the J gene end by 6 bases; junction bases not matched to a gene: 8. The germline V gene encodes CDR1 GTSNPN and CDR2 SVGIG (reference sequence). TCRdb redid the calling of the RACE reads with MiXCR, one entry per CDR3 protein. The sample shows under 200,000 distinct CDR3 sequences, around 30% of them seen only once. This clonotype has more than one count but fewer than ten. Time point described: pre-sensitization, week 0. Treatment specified: therapeutic diphenylcyclopropenone sensitization with weekly scalp DPC.

This sequence was found in a woman in her twenties or thirties with alopecia areata. Some clones in this sample may be carry-over from other donors' samples. Source: whole blood, taken in connection with sensitization to the hapten diphenylcyclopropenone (DPC). This chain uses TRBV30 with TRBJ2-3, with 11 bases that match TRBD2. CDR3 in DNA: TGTGCCTGGAGACAGGGACTAGCGGCCACGGATACGCAGTATTTT. It codes for CAWRQGLAATDTQYF.